This entry lists 4 T cell receptor beta chains sequenced from one sample in a study of shared clonotypes between healthy human individuals. As defined, naive CD8 cells were CD45RO-negative and positively selected for CCR7, with terminally differentiated effector memory CD45RA+ cells excluded. Measured with immunoSEQ multiplex PCR; TCRdb has only the in-frame clones, and not every one. The table has roughly 2,000,000 clones, roughly 95% seen once. The sequenced sample was naive CD8+ T cells from PBMCs. These receptors came from a man between 18 and 35 years old in good health. Some clones in this sample may be carry-over from other donors' samples.

The chain has TRBV15 and TRBJ1-2; D uncertain. The CDR3 has 16 residues. The germline CDR1 and CDR2 sequences are LNHNV and YYDKDF (reference sequence). Deletions cut 0 bases from V and 4 bases from J, with 15 bases between. CDR3 sequence: CATSRDQRVDGYGYTF. CDR3 coding DNA: TGTGCCACCAGCAGAGATCAGAGAGTTGACGGCTATGGCTACACCTTC.

This clone has a single count. The genes are TRBV6-6 and TRBJ1-1, with D unclear. Germline CDR1 and CDR2: MNHNY and SVGAGI (reference sequence). Between the trimmed V and J ends, which lost 5 bases and 0 bases, there was a span of 7 bases. The CDR3 is made up of 13 amino acids. The DNA of the CDR3 is TGTGCCAGCAGTCCTTCGGTGAACACTGAAGCTTTCTTT. Translating gives CASSPSVNTEAFF.

The chain joins TRBV19 to TRBJ2-1; unclear D gene. V lost 9 bases, J lost 1 base, and 13 bases lay in between. There are 14 residues in the CDR3. Germline-derived CDR1 and CDR2 are LNHDA and SQIVND (reference sequence). The DNA of the CDR3 is TGTGCCAGCAGCTATGTGGGGTCCTACAATGAGCAGTTCTTC. Protein: CASSYVGSYNEQFF. The variable domain in full, with the rest retrieved from reference TRBV19 and TRBJ2-1, is DGGITQSPKYLFRKEGQNVTLSCEQNLNHDAMYWYRQDPGQGLRLIYYSQIVNDFQKGDIAEGYSVSREKKESFPLTVTSAQKNPTAFYLCASSYVGSYNEQFFGPGTRLTVL.

The chain is built from TRBV4-1 and TRBJ1-5, with 9 bases fitting TRBD1. Germline-derived CDR1 and CDR2 are MGHRA and YSYEKL. This CDR3 comprises 18 residues. The J segment lost 0 bases and the V segment lost 3 bases, leaving 9 bases of the junction unmatched. The CDR3 nucleotides read TGCGCCAGCAGCCACCCAACAGGGGGCTTGGGTAGCAATCAGCCCCAGCATTTT. Translated, it gives CASSHPTGGLGSNQPQHF.